Listed below are T cell receptor beta chains from one sample, sequenced in a study of blood T cell repertoires in COVID-19. Sequenced by immunoSEQ multiplex PCR; TCRdb stores in-frame clones only, minus some. The sample gives about 90,000 clones, about nine tenths of which show up once; around 14% is in the top ten. Source material: peripheral blood. All receptors derive from a male donor with acute or convalescent COVID-19. Each CDR3 is given with its conserved first and last residue. Each record gives: clone size, V gene, J gene, D gene, CDR3 DNA, CDR3 protein. The D gene is left open where the match is weak. The size entry is marked missing in some rows and otherwise reads once, few, many or a size class.

size: -
V: TRBV3-1/TRBV3-2
J: TRBJ1-1
D: -
DNA: TGTGCCAGCAGCCAAGCTTCGGGGGGCACTGAAGCTTTCTTT
CDR3: CASSQASGGTEAFF

size: -
V: TRBV5-1
J: TRBJ1-1
D: TRBD1
DNA: TGCGCCAGCAGCCCCGGGACAGGGGGGTTAAGTGAAGCTTTCTTT
CDR3: CASSPGTGGLSEAFF

size: -
V: TRBV27
J: TRBJ2-7
D: TRBD2
DNA: TGTGCCAGCAGTTACTCCGGGACTAGGGAGGGCTACGAGCAGTACTTC
CDR3: CASSYSGTREGYEQYF

size: -
V: TRBV15
J: TRBJ1-5
D: -
DNA: TGTGCCACCAGGGACCGAGGGATAAATCAGCCCCAGCATTTT
CDR3: CATRDRGINQPQHF

size: once
V: TRBV6-5
J: TRBJ2-1
D: TRBD2
DNA: TGTGCCAGCAGATCTAGCGGGGGTCACTATGAGCAGTTCTTC
CDR3: CASRSSGGHYEQFF

size: -
V: TRBV5-6
J: TRBJ2-1
D: TRBD2
DNA: TGTGCCAGCAGCCTAGCGGGGGCCAGCTCCTACAATGAGCAGTTCTTC
CDR3: CASSLAGASSYNEQFF

size: -
V: TRBV5-5
J: TRBJ1-3
D: -
DNA: TGTGCCAGCAGCTTGGAACTCTCTGGAAACACCATATATTTT
CDR3: CASSLELSGNTIYF

size: -
V: TRBV5-1
J: TRBJ2-2
D: TRBD2
DNA: TGCGCCAGCAGGCGCGGGGGGGCGAGGGCCGGGGAGCTGTTTTTT
CDR3: CASRRGGARAGELFF

size: -
V: TRBV19
J: TRBJ1-2
D: TRBD1
DNA: TGTGCCAGTCTCGCCCGGACAGGGGACAACTATGGCTACACCTTC
CDR3: CASLARTGDNYGYTF

size: -
V: TRBV5-1
J: TRBJ1-2
D: -
DNA: TGCGCCAGCAGCCCCACGACGGGCTATGGCTACACCTTC
CDR3: CASSPTTGYGYTF

size: once
V: TRBV7-6
J: TRBJ2-3
D: -
DNA: TGTGCCAGCAGCTTAGCGAGAGTCCCTTTAGGCACAGATACGCAGTATTTT
CDR3: CASSLARVPLGTDTQYF

size: -
V: TRBV5-1
J: TRBJ2-5
D: TRBD2
DNA: TGCGCCAGCAGCTTGGGAGGGGCGGGGGAAGAGACCCAGTACTTC
CDR3: CASSLGGAGEETQYF

size: once
V: TRBV19
J: TRBJ1-5
D: TRBD1
DNA: TGTGCCAGTAGTTTAAACAGGGGTGGCAATCAGCCCCAGCATTTT
CDR3: CASSLNRGGNQPQHF

size: few
V: TRBV6-2/TRBV6-3
J: TRBJ1-5
D: -
DNA: TGTGCCAGCAGCCGGGGGCAGGGGAGGGAGCCCCAGCATTTT
CDR3: CASSRGQGREPQHF

size: -
V: TRBV7-8
J: TRBJ2-2
D: TRBD2
DNA: TGTGCCAGCAGCTTACAAACCCTGACTAGCGGGGAGTTCACCGGGGAGCTGTTTTTT
CDR3: CASSLQTLTSGEFTGELFF

size: -
V: TRBV6-5
J: TRBJ1-2
D: -
DNA: TGTGCCAGCAGTTACTTCGGGGGAACTAACTATGGCTACACCTTC
CDR3: CASSYFGGTNYGYTF

size: -
V: TRBV6-6
J: TRBJ2-7
D: -
DNA: TGTGCCAGCAGTTACCCACAGAGCTCCTACGAGCAGTACTTC
CDR3: CASSYPQSSYEQYF

size: -
V: TRBV5-5
J: TRBJ2-2
D: -
DNA: TGTGCCAGCCAGGACAGCCCGAACACCGGGGAGCTGTTTTTT
CDR3: CASQDSPNTGELFF

size: -
V: TRBV19
J: TRBJ2-1
D: TRBD1
DNA: TGTGCCAGTAGTATAGAGACAGGGTGGAATGAGCAGTTCTTC
CDR3: CASSIETGWNEQFF

size: -
V: TRBV6-6
J: TRBJ1-2
D: TRBD1
DNA: TGTGCCAGCATTAAAGGGGACAGGTGGAACTATGGCTACACCTTC
CDR3: CASIKGDRWNYGYTF

size: -
V: TRBV13
J: TRBJ2-6
D: -
DNA: TGTGCCAGCAGTCTTCCTGGGGCCAACGTCCTGACTTTC
CDR3: CASSLPGANVLTF

size: -
V: TRBV5-8
J: TRBJ2-1
D: TRBD2
DNA: TGTGCCAGCAGTTTGGAACTAGCGGGGGGGCTGGGGCAGTTCTTC
CDR3: CASSLELAGGLGQFF

size: -
V: TRBV30
J: TRBJ1-2
D: -
DNA: TGTGCCTGGAGCCGGGGGATTGAAGATGGCTACACCTTC
CDR3: CAWSRGIEDGYTF

size: -
V: TRBV19
J: TRBJ1-5
D: -
DNA: TGTGCCAGTAGTATTTCAGATCAGCCCCAGCATTTT
CDR3: CASSISDQPQHF

size: -
V: TRBV7-2
J: TRBJ2-3
D: -
DNA: TGTGCCAGCAGCTTAATGTCGAGTCGGGGGGCGGATACGCAGTATTTT
CDR3: CASSLMSSRGADTQYF

size: -
V: TRBV5-1
J: TRBJ1-1
D: -
DNA: TGCGCCAGCAGCTTACAGGGGAACACTGAAGCTTTCTTT
CDR3: CASSLQGNTEAFF

size: -
V: TRBV12-3/TRBV12-4
J: TRBJ2-1
D: -
DNA: TGTGCCAGCATGGCTAGCTCCTACAATGAGCAGTTCTTC
CDR3: CASMASSYNEQFF

size: -
V: TRBV20-1
J: TRBJ2-7
D: -
DNA: TGCAGTGCTAGAGACGTGAGAGAGCAGTACTTC
CDR3: CSARDVREQYF